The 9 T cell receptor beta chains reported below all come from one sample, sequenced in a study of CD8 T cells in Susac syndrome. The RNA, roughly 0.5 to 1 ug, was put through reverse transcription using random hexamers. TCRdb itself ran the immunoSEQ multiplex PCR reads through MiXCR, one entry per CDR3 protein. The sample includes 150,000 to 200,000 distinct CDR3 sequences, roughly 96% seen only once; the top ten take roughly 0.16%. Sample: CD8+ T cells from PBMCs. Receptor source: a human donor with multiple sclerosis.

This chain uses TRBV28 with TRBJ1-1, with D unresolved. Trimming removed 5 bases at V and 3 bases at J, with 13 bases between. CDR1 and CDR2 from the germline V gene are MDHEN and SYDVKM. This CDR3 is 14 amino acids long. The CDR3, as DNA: TGTGCCAGCAGTCAGATCCTCACCGACACTGAAGCTTTCTTT. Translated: CASSQILTDTEAFF.

The chain's CDR3 is CSVEVTRGANVLTF. The CDR3 nucleotides read TGCAGCGTTGAGGTTACGAGGGGGGCCAACGTCCTGACTTTC. This rearrangement joins TRBV29-1 to TRBJ2-6; D uncertain. Germline lookup yields CDR1 SQVTM and CDR2 ANQGSEA. V shed 3 bases and J shed 4 bases, with 10 bases lying between them. CDR3 length: 14 residues.

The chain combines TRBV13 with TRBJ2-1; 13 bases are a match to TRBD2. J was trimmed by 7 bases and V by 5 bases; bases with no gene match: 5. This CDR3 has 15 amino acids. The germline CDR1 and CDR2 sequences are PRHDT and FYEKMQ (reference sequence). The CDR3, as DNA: TGTGCCAGCAGCCCGACTAGCGGGAGGCGAAATGAGCAGTTCTTC. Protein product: CASSPTSGRRNEQFF.

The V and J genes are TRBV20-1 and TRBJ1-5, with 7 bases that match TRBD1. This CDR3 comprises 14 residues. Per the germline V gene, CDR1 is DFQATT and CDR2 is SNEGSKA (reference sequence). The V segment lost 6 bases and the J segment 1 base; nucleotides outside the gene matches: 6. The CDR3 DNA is TGCAGTGCAAAGGACAGGAGGAGCAATCAGCCCCAGCATTTT. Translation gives CSAKDRRSNQPQHF.

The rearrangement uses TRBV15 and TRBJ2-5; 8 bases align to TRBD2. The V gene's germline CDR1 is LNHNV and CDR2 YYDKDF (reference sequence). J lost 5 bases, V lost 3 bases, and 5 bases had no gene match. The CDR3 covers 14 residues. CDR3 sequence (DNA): TGTGCCACCAGCAGCCCAGCGGGGGCGGAGACCCAGTACTTC. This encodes CATSSPAGAETQYF.

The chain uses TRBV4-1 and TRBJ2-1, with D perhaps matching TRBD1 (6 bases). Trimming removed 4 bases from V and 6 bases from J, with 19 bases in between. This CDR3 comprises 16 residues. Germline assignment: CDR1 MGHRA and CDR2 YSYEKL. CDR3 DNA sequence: TGCGCCAGCAGCCCCGAGGCTAACAGGGAATTCAATGAGCAGTTCTTC. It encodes CASSPEANREFNEQFF.

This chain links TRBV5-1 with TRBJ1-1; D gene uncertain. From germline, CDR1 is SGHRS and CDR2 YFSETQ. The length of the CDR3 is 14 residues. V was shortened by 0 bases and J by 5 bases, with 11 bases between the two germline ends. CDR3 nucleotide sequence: TGCGCCAGCAGCTTGGCGTGGCCGAGAACTGAAGCTTTCTTT. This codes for CASSLAWPRTEAFF. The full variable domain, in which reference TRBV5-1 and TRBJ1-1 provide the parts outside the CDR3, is KAGVTQTPRYLIKTRGQQVTLSCSPISGHRSVSWYQQTPGQGLQFLFEYFSETQRNKGNFPGRFSGRQFSNSRSEMNVSTLELGDSALYLCASSLAWPRTEAFFGQGTRLTVV.

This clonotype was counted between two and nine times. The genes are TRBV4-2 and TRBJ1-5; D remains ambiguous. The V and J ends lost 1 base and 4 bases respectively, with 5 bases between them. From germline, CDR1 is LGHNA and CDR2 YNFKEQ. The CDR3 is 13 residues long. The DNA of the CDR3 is TGTGCCAGCAGCCAAGTCAGGAATCAGCCCCAGCATTTT. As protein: CASSQVRNQPQHF.

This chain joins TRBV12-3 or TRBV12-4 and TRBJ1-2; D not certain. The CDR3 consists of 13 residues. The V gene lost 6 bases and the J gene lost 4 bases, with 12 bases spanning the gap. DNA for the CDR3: TGTGCCAGCAGCTTGGACCCAAGCTATGGCTACACCTTC. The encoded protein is CASSLDPSYGYTF.